What follows are 24 T cell receptor beta chains derived from one specimen sequenced in a study of blood T cells in healthy people across ages. Primed by a sample-barcoded 5' primer and a J-beta primer mix, a second PCR proceeded for about 7 to 11 cycles. TCRdb used MiXCR to reprocess the 5' RACE reads, holding one entry per CDR3 protein. The table shows some 1.6 million distinct CDR3 sequences, with about 35% occurring only once. The sample consisted of blood. The receptor source for this set is a woman in her twenties or thirties in good health.

This clonotype was observed a few times. The chain is built from TRBV20-1 and TRBJ1-1, with D unclear. The CDR3 spans 12 residues. Germline V gene sequence: CDR1 DFQATT, CDR2 SNEGSKA (reference sequence). Trimming pared 6 bases from V and 4 bases from J, leaving 12 bases between. The CDR3 spells CSASRVFTEAFF. The CDR3 DNA is TGCAGTGCCAGCAGAGTGTTCACTGAAGCTTTCTTT.

This chain connects TRBV19 to TRBJ2-7; TRBD1 might be the D (7 bases). V shed 5 bases and J shed 5 bases, with 19 bases lying between them. The germline CDR1 and CDR2 sequences are LNHDA and SQIVND (reference sequence). CDR3 length equals 15 residues. CDR3 sequence reads: CASSPKEGAINEQYF. The CDR3 DNA sequence: TGTGCCAGTAGTCCCAAGGAGGGGGCTATCAACGAGCAGTACTTC. Full variable domain (rest looked up from reference TRBV19 and TRBJ2-7): DGGITQSPKYLFRKEGQNVTLSCEQNLNHDAMYWYRQDPGQGLRLIYYSQIVNDFQKGDIAEGYSVSREKKESFPLTVTSAQKNPTAFYLCASSPKEGAINEQYFGPGTRLTVT.

This clonotype showed up many times. V and J are TRBV29-1 and TRBJ2-1, with 9 nucleotides matching TRBD1. The germline V gene has CDR1 SQVTM and CDR2 ANQGSEA. Trimming cost V 7 bases and J 8 bases; bases outside gene matches: 3. The CDR3 sequence is 11 residues long. The DNA of the CDR3 is TGCAGCGGGGACAGGGTTGATGAGCAGTTCTTC. Amino acid sequence: CSGDRVDEQFF.

The chain links TRBV5-1 to TRBJ2-3, with D uncertain. Germline V gene data show CDR1 as SGHRS and CDR2 as YFSETQ. V was clipped by 2 bases and J by 7 bases, with 14 bases between them. The CDR3 is made up of 14 amino acids. The CDR3 loop is CASSFRALGYTQYF. For the CDR3, the DNA is TGCGCCAGCAGCTTCCGGGCCCTGGGATATACGCAGTATTTT.

The J gene is TRBJ2-5, the V gene TRBV20-1, with 10 bases lining up with TRBD2. V lost 6 bases, J lost 5 bases, and 6 bases stayed unmatched. CDR3 length equals 13 residues. Germline V gene data show CDR1 as DFQATT and CDR2 as SNEGSKA (reference sequence). The CDR3 protein is CSATGLATETQYF. CDR3 DNA sequence: TGCAGTGCCACGGGACTAGCGACGGAGACCCAGTACTTC.

This clonotype occurred many times. This sequence joins TRBV28 and TRBJ2-3; 7 bases map to TRBD1. Germline CDR1 and CDR2: MDHEN and SYDVKM. There are 14 residues in the CDR3. The J segment lost 7 bases and the V segment lost 4 bases, leaving 8 bases of the junction unmatched. The chain's CDR3 is CASSSDRVGYTQYF. The CDR3 DNA follows: TGTGCCAGCAGTTCCGACAGGGTTGGATATACGCAGTATTTT.

V is TRBV29-1 and J is TRBJ2-2, with TRBD1 matching 8 bases. Germline lookup yields CDR1 SQVTM and CDR2 ANQGSEA. The CDR3 contains 12 residues. Here the CDR3 reads CTATGDTGELFF. CDR3 bases: TGCACTGCGACAGGGGACACCGGGGAGCTGTTTTTT.

This clonotype was seen ten or more times. The CDR3 reads CASSWGDRVDRYEQYF. CDR3 in DNA: TGCGCCAGCAGCTGGGGGGACAGGGTTGATCGCTACGAGCAGTACTTC. J is TRBJ2-7 and V is TRBV5-1; 9 bases match TRBD1. Germline loops: CDR1 SGHRS, CDR2 YFSETQ. There are 16 residues in the CDR3. V was clipped by 3 bases and J by 3 bases; unmatched bases: 10.

This clonotype turned up a few times. CDR3 in DNA: TGTGCCAGCAGCCCGACTAGCGGGGGGACCCAAGAGACCCAGTACTTC. Its translation is CASSPTSGGTQETQYF. V and J are TRBV2 and TRBJ2-5, with 13 bases lining up with TRBD2. Losses at the gene ends were 6 bases for V and 1 base for J; bases not matched to a gene: 5. CDR3 size: 16 residues. Germline values: CDR1 SNHLY, CDR2 FYNNEI.

This chain links TRBV7-9 with TRBJ1-1, with a tentative D call TRBD1 (6 bases). This CDR3 has 15 residues. Germline lookup yields CDR1 SEHNR and CDR2 FQNEAQ (reference sequence). Trimming left V 5 bases short and J 4 bases short, with 17 bases between. This CDR3 is CASSASNRAVTEAFF. For the CDR3, the DNA is TGTGCCAGCAGCGCCTCCAACAGGGCGGTCACTGAAGCTTTCTTT.

On this clonotype itself: A clone one base away is much larger, so this may be a read error. The chain recombines TRBV6-2 or TRBV6-3 with TRBJ2-5; TRBD1 matches at 8 bases. This CDR3 region has 14 residues. Looked up from germline, CDR1 is MNHEY and CDR2 is SVGEGT. V was clipped by 5 bases and J by 11 bases; unmatched bases: 13. Here the CDR3 reads CASSLQRTGNEQYF. CDR3 nucleotides: TGTGCCAGCAGTCTCCAGAGGACAGGGAATGAGCAGTACTTC.

Comment on this clonotype: The conserved closing phenylalanine or tryptophan is absent in this CDR3, likely reflecting a read error. The rearrangement joins TRBV15 to TRBJ2-1; the match to TRBD1 covers 7 bases. This CDR3 is 15 amino acids long. Germline CDR1 and CDR2: LNHNV and YYDKDF (reference sequence). The CDR3 DNA follows: TGTGCCACCAGCGGAGACCAAGACAGGGTCTATGAGCAGTTCGTC. This encodes CATSGDQDRVYEQFV.

This clonotype showed up just a few times. V usage is TRBV7-2 and J usage is TRBJ2-1; D gene unclear. CDR3 length: 14 amino acids. The V gene's germline CDR1 is SGHTA and CDR2 FQGNSA. V lost 5 bases, J lost 5 bases, and 13 bases lay in between. This CDR3 is CASSPGRVNNEQFF. Here the CDR3 DNA reads TGTGCCAGCAGCCCCGGACGGGTAAACAATGAGCAGTTCTTC.

This clonotype showed up just a few times. V is TRBV20-1 and J is TRBJ2-1; 8 bases are a match to TRBD2. Looked up from germline, CDR1 is DFQATT and CDR2 is SNEGSKA (reference sequence). Unmatched junction bases numbered 6, after V lost 1 base and J lost 7 bases. This CDR3 has 14 residues. CDR3: CSARVSPSGNEQFF. The CDR3 DNA reads as TGCAGTGCTAGAGTGTCGCCTAGCGGGAATGAGCAGTTCTTC.

V and J are TRBV28 and TRBJ2-7; 9 bases align to TRBD2. V lost 7 bases to trimming and J lost 5 bases; unmatched junction nucleotides: 6. Germline assignment: CDR1 MDHEN and CDR2 SYDVKM. This CDR3 has 13 residues. CDR3 in amino acids: CASKGASGNEQYF. CDR3 nucleotide sequence: TGTGCCAGCAAAGGGGCTAGCGGGAACGAGCAGTACTTC.

The chain joins TRBV20-1 to TRBJ1-5; D gene uncertain. V was clipped by 6 bases and J by 5 bases, with 14 bases between them. The CDR3 is 13 amino acids. CDR1 and CDR2 from the germline V gene are DFQATT and SNEGSKA (reference sequence). DNA for the CDR3: TGCAGTGCGAGATGGGCAGAAGATCAGCCCCAGCATTTT. This codes for CSARWAEDQPQHF.

This clonotype was found many times. This chain links TRBV7-2 with TRBJ2-3; 9 bases map to TRBD2. The CDR3 spans 16 residues. The V gene end was trimmed by 1 base and the J gene end by 0 bases; junction bases not matched to a gene: 2. Germline V gives CDR1 SGHTA, CDR2 FQGNSA. The CDR3 here is CASSLVAGASTDTQYF. The CDR3 nucleotides read TGTGCCAGCAGCTTAGTAGCGGGGGCAAGCACAGATACGCAGTATTTT.

This clonotype was seen a handful of times. This chain connects TRBV20-1 to TRBJ2-3; D unclear. CDR1 is DFQATT and CDR2 is SNEGSKA in the germline V gene (reference sequence). The V end lost 6 bases, the J end lost 0 bases, and 13 bases lay between the germline ends. The CDR3 is 14 residues long. The chain's CDR3 is CSAMFGTSTDTQYF. CDR3 bases: TGCAGTGCCATGTTCGGAACTAGCACAGATACGCAGTATTTT.

This rearrangement joins TRBV4-2 to TRBJ1-4; D gene ambiguous. Trimming removed 5 bases at V and 12 bases at J, with 10 bases between. From germline, CDR1 is LGHNA and CDR2 YNFKEQ. The CDR3 has 11 residues. The CDR3 bases are TGTGCCAGCAGCATTCCCGGGGAACTGTTTTTT. It translates to CASSIPGELFF.

V usage is TRBV27 and J usage is TRBJ2-1, with 7 bases identical to TRBD2. The CDR3 length is 12 residues. CDR1 is MNHEY and CDR2 is SMNVEV in the germline V gene (reference sequence). Trimming at V came to 7 bases and at J to 6 bases, leaving 3 bases not matched to a gene. For the CDR3, the DNA is TGTGCCAGCATTGCGGGAGCCAATGAGCAGTTCTTC. This codes for CASIAGANEQFF.

The chain carries TRBV7-9 and TRBJ2-7, with TRBD2 identical over 11 bases. In germline, CDR1 is SEHNR, CDR2 FQNEAQ (reference sequence). There are 15 residues in the CDR3. V gave up 5 bases and J gave up 6 bases; unmatched junction bases: 9. For the CDR3, the DNA is TGTGCCAGCAGCGGCCGACTAGCGGGATTGGGCGAGCAGTACTTC. Translated, it gives CASSGRLAGLGEQYF.

This clonotype was observed a handful of times. The chain joins TRBV20-1 to TRBJ2-5, with 10 bases fitting TRBD1. The J call may be wrong; the DNA end is better matched by TRBJ2-7. The germline CDR1 and CDR2 sequences are DFQATT and SNEGSKA (reference sequence). The CDR3 length is 17 residues. CDR3 residues: CSARAARGDRGRVEQYF. In nucleotides, the CDR3 is TGCAGTGCTAGAGCCGCTCGTGGAGACAGGGGGCGAGTCGAGCAGTACTTC.

The V gene is TRBV4-1, the J gene TRBJ2-5; D is undetermined. Germline V gene data show CDR1 as MGHRA and CDR2 as YSYEKL. CDR3 length: 14 residues. V lost 1 base to trimming and J lost 4 bases, with 10 bases between them. CDR3 residues: CASSQVVRRETQYF. CDR3 in DNA: TGCGCCAGCAGCCAAGTTGTGAGGAGAGAGACCCAGTACTTC.

This clonotype was detected only a few times. The V and J genes are TRBV3-1 and TRBJ2-7, with 7 positions matching TRBD1. The CDR3 loop spans 15 amino acids. Germline V CDR1 and CDR2: LGHDT, YNNKEL (reference sequence). The V and J ends lost 4 bases and 1 base, in that order; junction bases with no gene match: 7. The CDR3 region has the DNA TGTGCCAGCAGCCCTCGGGACAGACCTTCCTACGAGCAGTACTTC. Translated: CASSPRDRPSYEQYF.